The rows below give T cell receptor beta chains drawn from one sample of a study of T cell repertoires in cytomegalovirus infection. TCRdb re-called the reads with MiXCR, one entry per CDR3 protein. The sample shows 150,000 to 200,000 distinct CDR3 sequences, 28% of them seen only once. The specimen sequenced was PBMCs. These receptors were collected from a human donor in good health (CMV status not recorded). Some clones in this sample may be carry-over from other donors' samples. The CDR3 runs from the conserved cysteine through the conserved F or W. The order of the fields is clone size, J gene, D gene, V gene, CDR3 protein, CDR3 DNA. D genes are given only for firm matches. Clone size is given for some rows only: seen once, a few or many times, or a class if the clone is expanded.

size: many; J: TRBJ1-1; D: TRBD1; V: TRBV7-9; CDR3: CASSQKGQQNTEAFF; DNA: TGTGCCAGCAGCCAGAAGGGACAGCAAAACACTGAAGCTTTCTTT
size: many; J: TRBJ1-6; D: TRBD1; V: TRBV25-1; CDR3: CASSDSRGTGLNSPLHF; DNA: TGTGCCAGCAGTGACTCCCGCGGGACAGGACTTAATTCACCCCTCCACTTT
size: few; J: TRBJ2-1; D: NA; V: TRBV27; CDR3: CASTQQGAEQFF; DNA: TGTGCCAGCACTCAACAGGGTGCTGAGCAGTTCTTC
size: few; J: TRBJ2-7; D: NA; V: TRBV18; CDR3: CASSPNKQGTFYEQYF; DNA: TGTGCCAGCTCACCGAATAAACAGGGTACCTTCTACGAGCAGTACTTC
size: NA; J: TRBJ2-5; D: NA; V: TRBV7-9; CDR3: CASSIREGGTQYF; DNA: TGTGCCAGCAGCATCAGGGAAGGTGGGACCCAGTACTTC
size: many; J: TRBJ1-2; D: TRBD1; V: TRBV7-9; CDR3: CASSPARDRENNTF; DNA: TGTGCCAGCAGCCCAGCGCGCGACAGGGAGAACAACACCTTC
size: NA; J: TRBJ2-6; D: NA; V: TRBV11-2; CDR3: CASSLVGQLTSGANVLTF; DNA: TGTGCCAGCAGCTTAGTCGGACAGCTTACCTCTGGGGCCAACGTCCTGACTTTC
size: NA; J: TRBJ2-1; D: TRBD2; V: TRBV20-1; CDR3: CSAREPSGGVGEQFF; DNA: TGCAGTGCTAGAGAACCTAGCGGGGGGGTCGGTGAGCAGTTCTTC
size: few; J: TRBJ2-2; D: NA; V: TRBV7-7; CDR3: CASSKENTGELFF; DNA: TGTGCTAGCAGCAAGGAGAACACCGGGGAGCTGTTTTTT
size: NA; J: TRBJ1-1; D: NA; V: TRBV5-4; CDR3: CASSLPAGGGTLNTEAFF; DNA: TGTGCCAGCAGCCTTCCCGCGGGGGGCGGAACTTTGAACACTGAAGCTTTCTTT
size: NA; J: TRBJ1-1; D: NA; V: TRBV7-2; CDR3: CASSFQKNTEAFF; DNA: TGTGCCAGCAGCTTCCAAAAGAACACTGAAGCTTTCTTT
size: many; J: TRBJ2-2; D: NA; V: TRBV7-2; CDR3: CASRLGGLTGELFF; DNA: TGTGCCAGCAGACTAGGGGGGCTCACCGGGGAGCTGTTTTTT
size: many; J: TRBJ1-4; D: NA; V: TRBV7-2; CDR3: CASSLDDEKLFF; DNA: TGTGCCAGCAGCTTAGATGATGAAAAACTGTTTTTT
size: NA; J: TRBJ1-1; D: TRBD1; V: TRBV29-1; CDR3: CSVEGTGGTEAFF; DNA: TGCAGCGTTGAAGGGACAGGGGGCACTGAAGCTTTCTTT
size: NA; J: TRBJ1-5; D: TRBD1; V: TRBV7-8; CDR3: CASSSTGGSGQPQHF; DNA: TGTGCCAGCAGTTCAACAGGGGGCTCGGGTCAGCCCCAGCATTTT
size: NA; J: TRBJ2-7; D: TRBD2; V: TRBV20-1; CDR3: CSASYGHSGAYEQYF; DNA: TGCAGTGCTAGCTACGGGCATAGCGGGGCGTACGAGCAGTACTTC
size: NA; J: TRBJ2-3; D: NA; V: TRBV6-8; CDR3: CASSYSSAGTLTDTQYF; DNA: TGTGCCAGCAGTTACTCGTCAGCCGGGACCCTCACAGATACGCAGTATTTT
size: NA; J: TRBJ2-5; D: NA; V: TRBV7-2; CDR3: CASSPYVQETQYF; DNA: TGTGCCAGCAGCCCGTACGTCCAAGAGACCCAGTACTTC
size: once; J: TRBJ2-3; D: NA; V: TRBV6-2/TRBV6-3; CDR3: CATQLGNTQYF; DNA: TGTGCCACCCAGTTAGGGAATACGCAGTATTTT
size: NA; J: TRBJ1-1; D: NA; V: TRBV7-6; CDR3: CASSSPRGAAEAFF; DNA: TGTGCCAGCAGCTCACCCCGGGGGGCGGCTGAAGCTTTCTTT
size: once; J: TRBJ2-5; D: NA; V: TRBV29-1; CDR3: CSVAGPTRETQYF; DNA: TGCAGCGTCGCTGGACCTACCCGAGAGACCCAGTACTTC
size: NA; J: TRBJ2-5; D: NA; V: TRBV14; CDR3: CASSLLGVSETQYF; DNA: TGTGCCAGCAGCCTCTTGGGGGTATCGGAGACCCAGTACTTC
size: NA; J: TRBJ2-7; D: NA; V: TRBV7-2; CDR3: CASSPSIAGSYEQYF; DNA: TGTGCCAGCAGCCCAAGCATAGCAGGGTCCTACGAGCAGTACTTC
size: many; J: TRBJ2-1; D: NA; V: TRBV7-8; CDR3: CASTRDYDSYNEQFF; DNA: TGTGCCAGCACCAGAGATTATGACTCCTACAATGAGCAGTTCTTC
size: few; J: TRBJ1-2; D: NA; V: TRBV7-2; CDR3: CASSLGIYGYTF; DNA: TGTGCCAGCAGCCTGGGGATCTATGGCTACACCTTC
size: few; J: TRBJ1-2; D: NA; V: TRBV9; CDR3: CASKGTGDYGYTF; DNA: TGTGCCAGCAAGGGGACCGGTGACTATGGCTACACCTTC
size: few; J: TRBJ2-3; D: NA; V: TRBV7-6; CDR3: CASTRELATDTQYF; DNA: TGTGCCAGCACCCGGGAACTAGCCACAGATACGCAGTATTTT
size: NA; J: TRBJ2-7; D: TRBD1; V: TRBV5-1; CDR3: CASSRGQGSTDPYEQYF; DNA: TGCGCCAGCAGCAGGGGACAGGGAAGCACGGACCCCTACGAGCAGTACTTC
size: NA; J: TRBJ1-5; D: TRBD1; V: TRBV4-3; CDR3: CASSLRQGGQPQHF; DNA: TGCGCCAGCAGCCTTCGACAGGGGGGTCAGCCCCAGCATTTT
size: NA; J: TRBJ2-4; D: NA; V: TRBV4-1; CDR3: CASSQPTRKNIQYF; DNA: TGCGCCAGCAGCCAACCTACTAGAAAAAACATTCAGTACTTC
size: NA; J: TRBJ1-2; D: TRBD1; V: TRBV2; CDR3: CASSEEQGGYGYTF; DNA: TGTGCCAGCAGTGAAGAACAGGGGGGCTATGGCTACACCTTC
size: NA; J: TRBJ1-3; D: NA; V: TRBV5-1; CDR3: CASSRVSDTSSGNTIYF; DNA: TGCGCCAGCAGCCGAGTTTCTGACACCAGCTCTGGAAACACCATATATTTT
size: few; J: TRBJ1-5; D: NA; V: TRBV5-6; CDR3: CASSLIRGAPDENQPQHF; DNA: TGTGCCAGCAGCTTGATCAGGGGCGCGCCGGACGAGAATCAGCCCCAGCATTTT
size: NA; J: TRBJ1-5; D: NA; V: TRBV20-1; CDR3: CSALGRPGQPQHF; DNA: TGCAGTGCCCTGGGGCGCCCAGGTCAGCCCCAGCATTTT
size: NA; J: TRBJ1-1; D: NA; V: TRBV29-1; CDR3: CSVAEQGGSEAFF; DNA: TGCAGCGTCGCCGAACAGGGTGGCAGTGAAGCTTTCTTT
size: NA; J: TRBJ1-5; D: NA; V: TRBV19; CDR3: CATRDLGSNQPQHF; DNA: TGTGCCACCCGGGACCTCGGGAGCAATCAGCCCCAGCATTTT
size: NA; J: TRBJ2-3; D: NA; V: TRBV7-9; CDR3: CASSLPGVADTQYF; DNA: TGTGCCAGCAGCTTACCGGGCGTTGCAGATACGCAGTATTTT
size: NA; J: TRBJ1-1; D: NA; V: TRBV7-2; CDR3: CASRGSGQAAFF; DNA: TGTGCCAGCAGAGGGAGCGGTCAGGCAGCTTTCTTT
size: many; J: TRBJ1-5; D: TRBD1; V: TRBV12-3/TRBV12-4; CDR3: CASRAQGPNQPQHF; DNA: TGTGCCAGCAGAGCACAGGGGCCCAATCAGCCCCAGCATTTT
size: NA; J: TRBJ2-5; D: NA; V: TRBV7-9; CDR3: CASSLDSVETQYF; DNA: TGTGCCAGCAGCTTAGACAGTGTGGAGACCCAGTACTTC
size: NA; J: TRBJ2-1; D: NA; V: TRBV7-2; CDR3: CASSRSGGTLNEQFF; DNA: TGTGCCAGCAGCCGCTCAGGAGGTACTTTGAATGAGCAGTTCTTC
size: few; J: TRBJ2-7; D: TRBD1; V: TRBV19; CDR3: CASSISGQGVYEQYF; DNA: TGTGCCAGTAGTATATCCGGACAGGGGGTCTACGAGCAGTACTTC
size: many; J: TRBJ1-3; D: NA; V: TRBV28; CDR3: CASSSPIGGGNTIYF; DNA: TGTGCCAGCAGTTCCCCCATCGGGGGCGGAAACACCATATATTTT
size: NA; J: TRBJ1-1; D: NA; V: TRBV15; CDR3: CATSSRGNTEAFF; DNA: TGTGCCACCAGCAGCAGGGGAAACACTGAAGCTTTCTTT
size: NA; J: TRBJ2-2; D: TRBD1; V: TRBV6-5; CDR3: CASSYAGTGVGELFF; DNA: TGTGCCAGCAGTTACGCCGGGACAGGGGTCGGGGAGCTGTTTTTT
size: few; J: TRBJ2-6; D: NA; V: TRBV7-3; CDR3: CASSPTHSSGANVLTF; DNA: TGTGCCAGCAGTCCAACGCACAGCTCTGGGGCCAACGTCCTGACTTTC
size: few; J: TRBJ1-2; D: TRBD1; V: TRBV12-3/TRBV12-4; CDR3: CASRRQGGYGYTF; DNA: TGTGCCAGCAGGCGACAGGGCGGCTATGGCTACACCTTC
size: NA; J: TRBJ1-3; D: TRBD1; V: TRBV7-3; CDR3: CAGRGNSGNTIYF; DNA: TGTGCCGGCAGGGGGAACTCTGGAAACACCATATATTTT